The 12 T cell receptor beta chains presented below share a single source sample, sequenced in a study of regulatory T cells in long-lasting Graves disease. Indicated time point: newly diagnosed GD, antithyroid drugs for less than 3 months. Isolated PBMC RNA provided the starting material for the TCR library. CDR3 regions were amplified by Arm-PCR using iRepertoire HTBI primers to build TCR beta libraries. TCRdb analysed the multiplex PCR reads with MiXCR anew, one entry per CDR3 protein. The table lists about 370,000 distinct CDR3 sequences, roughly 16% of them singletons, with around a fifth in the top ten. The sample in question was peripheral blood mononuclear cells (PBMCs), obtained at new diagnosis, from a patient treated with antithyroid drugs. All receptors come from a female donor with Graves disease.

This clonotype was counted many times. The rearrangement joins TRBV5-1 to TRBJ1-1, with D maybe TRBD1 (6 bases). Trimming stripped 2 bases from V and 1 base from J, with 12 bases between. CDR1 and CDR2 (germline): SGHRS, YFSETQ. The length of the CDR3 is 15 residues. The CDR3, as DNA: TGCGCCAGCAGCTTAAGGAGGGGGGGGAACACTGAAGCTTTCTTT. Protein sequence: CASSLRRGGNTEAFF.

In this sample, this clonotype turned up many times. The rearrangement joins TRBV7-2 to TRBJ2-5, with a possible D match to TRBD2 (7 bases). V lost 8 bases and J lost 4, with 20 bases in between. Per germline, CDR1 SGHTA and CDR2 FQGNSA. The length of the CDR3 is 15 residues. CDR3 residues: CASGRPGRGGETQYF. In DNA form, the CDR3 reads TGTGCCAGCGGAAGGCCAGGGAGGGGGGGAGAGACCCAGTACTTC.

This chain connects TRBV28 to TRBJ1-5; D is unresolved. The CDR3 covers 16 residues. Germline lookup yields CDR1 MDHEN and CDR2 SYDVKM. V was cut by 3 bases and J by 0 bases, with 12 bases left in between. The CDR3 coding sequence is TGTGCCAGCAGTTTTATGGAGTGGTATAGCAATCAGCCCCAGCATTTT. It encodes CASSFMEWYSNQPQHF.

In its sample, this clonotype was seen many times. V is TRBV7-2 and J is TRBJ2-1, with D tentatively TRBD2 (5 bases). V gave up 6 bases and J gave up 6 bases, with 15 bases separating them. CDR1 is SGHTA and CDR2 is FQGNSA in the germline V gene. The CDR3 is 14 amino acids. This CDR3 is CASRSLALANEQFF. DNA of the CDR3: TGTGCCAGCAGATCCCTTGCCCTAGCCAATGAGCAGTTCTTC.

The chain links TRBV12-3 or TRBV12-4 to TRBJ2-7; 9 positions match TRBD2. The ends lost 5 bases at V and 4 bases at J; junction bases unmatched: 6. The CDR3 sequence is 14 residues long. CDR3 loop: CASSKSSGIYEQYF. DNA for the CDR3: TGTGCCAGCAGTAAATCTAGCGGGATATACGAGCAGTACTTC.

With regard to this clonotype: This clone may be a read error of a much larger clone one base away. The chain joins TRBV12-5 to TRBJ1-1; weak D call: TRBD1 (5 bases). Germline assignment: CDR1 LGHNT and CDR2 FRNRAP. The CDR3 sequence is 15 residues long. The V end was cut by 4 bases, the J end by 4 bases, with 16 bases between. The CDR3 sequence: CASGSPRQFFTEAFF. CDR3 nucleotides: TGTGCTAGTGGTTCCCCCAGACAGTTTTTCACTGAAGCTTTCTTT. Full variable domain (outside the CDR3, taken from reference TRBV12-5 and TRBJ1-1): DARVTQTPRHKVTEMGQEVTMRCQPILGHNTVFWYRQTMMQGLELLAYFRNRAPLDDSGMPKDRFSAEMPDATLATLKIQPSEPRDSAVYFCASGSPRQFFTEAFFGQGTRLTVV.

This clonotype was seen ten or more times. The chain couples TRBV2 to TRBJ2-1; 10 bases are shared with TRBD1. V shed 6 bases and J 8 bases; nucleotides not matched to a gene: 10. This CDR3 spans 15 amino acids. The germline V gene has CDR1 SNHLY and CDR2 FYNNEI. The CDR3 region is CASSSLGTGVDEQFF. For the CDR3, the DNA is TGTGCCAGCAGCTCCCTGGGGACAGGGGTCGATGAGCAGTTCTTC.

This clonotype was recorded at least ten times. The genes are TRBV5-1 and TRBJ2-1; 8 positions match TRBD2. J lost 7 bases, V lost 1 base, and 13 bases had no gene match. Germline CDR1 reads SGHRS; CDR2 reads YFSETQ. The CDR3 has 17 amino acids. The CDR3: CASSLRTSGAGGNEQFF. In DNA form, the CDR3 reads TGCGCCAGCAGCTTGCGTACTAGCGGCGCTGGAGGGAATGAGCAGTTCTTC. The full variable domain, with the rest looked up from reference TRBV5-1 and TRBJ2-1, is KAGVTQTPRYLIKTRGQQVTLSCSPISGHRSVSWYQQTPGQGLQFLFEYFSETQRNKGNFPGRFSGRQFSNSRSEMNVSTLELGDSALYLCASSLRTSGAGGNEQFFGPGTRLTVL.

In its sample, this clonotype was seen many times. V gene TRBV2 combines with J gene TRBJ1-4; D might be TRBD1 (6 bases). CDR1 SNHLY and CDR2 FYNNEI come from the germline V gene. The V end was cut by 8 bases, the J end by 7 bases, with 14 bases between. This CDR3 has 13 amino acids. The CDR3 DNA is TGTGCCAGCGAAGGGGGAAAGGGTGAAAAACTGTTTTTT. Its translation: CASEGGKGEKLFF. The entire variable domain, with the rest obtained from reference TRBV2 and TRBJ1-4, is as follows: EPEVTQTPSHQVTQMGQEVILRCVPISNHLYFYWYRQILGQKVEFLVSFYNNEISEKSEIFDDQFSVERPDGSNFTLKIRSTKLEDSAMYFCASEGGKGEKLFFGSGTQLSVL.

This clonotype was seen repeatedly, ten times or more. This sequence joins TRBV10-1 and TRBJ2-4; possible D gene TRBD2, 6 bases. Germline CDR1 is WNHNN and CDR2 is SYGVQD (reference sequence). There are 16 residues in the CDR3. The V gene lost 0 bases and the J gene lost 3 bases, with 12 bases spanning the gap. CDR3 sequence (DNA): TGCGCCAGCAGTGAGTCGACACTAGCCGGCAAAAACATTCAGTACTTC. Protein sequence: CASSESTLAGKNIQYF.

This chain joins TRBV6-1 and TRBJ1-1; 7 positions match TRBD1. The V gene's germline CDR1 is MNHNS and CDR2 SASEGT. Trimming at V came to 1 base and at J to 7 bases, leaving 9 bases not matched to a gene. The CDR3 consists of 15 residues. The CDR3 nucleotides read TGTGCCAGCAGTGAAGTTGGACAAGGGACAGTTGAAGCTTTCTTT. This encodes CASSEVGQGTVEAFF.

In this sample, this clonotype turned up many times. The chain uses TRBV7-9 and TRBJ1-1, with D hard to call. Germline V CDR1 and CDR2: SEHNR, FQNEAQ (reference sequence). Deletions cut 10 bases from V and 6 bases from J, with 12 bases between. The CDR3 has 11 amino acids. The CDR3 sequence is CATRANSEAFF. The DNA of the CDR3 is TGTGCCACCCGGGCAAACTCTGAAGCTTTCTTT.